The 12 T cell receptor beta chains in this list originate from one sample, sequenced in a study of blood T cell repertoires in COVID-19. Measured with immunoSEQ multiplex PCR; TCRdb has only the in-frame clones, and not every one. The table shows 350,000 to 450,000 clones, with 80% to 90% occurring only once. Sequencing was done on a sample of peripheral blood. The receptors come from a woman aged 55-70 years with COVID-19, enrolled during active disease.

J is TRBJ2-7 and V is TRBV5-4; perhaps TRBD2 as D (7 bases). The V end lost 2 bases, the J end lost 3 bases, and 12 bases lay between the germline ends. Germline CDR1 reads SGHNT; CDR2 reads YYREEE (reference sequence). This CDR3 has 14 amino acids. CDR3 region: CASSFAGALYEQYF. The CDR3, as DNA: TGTGCCAGCAGCTTCGCGGGGGCTCTCTACGAGCAGTACTTC.

This clone was seen only once. The gene calls are TRBV9 and TRBJ2-1, with 10 bases aligning to TRBD1. This CDR3 contains 16 residues. CDR1 SGDLS and CDR2 YYNGEE come from the germline V gene. V lost 0 bases, J lost 4 bases, and 4 bases stayed unmatched. This CDR3 reads CASSVVWDRGYNEQFF. CDR3 sequence (DNA): TGTGCCAGCAGCGTAGTTTGGGACAGGGGATACAATGAGCAGTTCTTC.

This chain uses TRBV7-2 with TRBJ1-2; perhaps TRBD1 as D (6 bases). The V and J ends lost 1 base and 2 bases respectively, with 8 bases between them. The CDR3 is 14 residues long. The germline gives CDR1 SGHTA, CDR2 FQGNSA. The CDR3 loop is CASSLEGGNYGYTF. As DNA, the CDR3 is TGTGCCAGCAGCTTAGAGGGGGGGAACTATGGCTACACCTTC.

This rearrangement joins TRBV18 to TRBJ2-7; TRBD2 matches at 13 bases. CDR3 length equals 16 residues. CDR1 is KGHSH and CDR2 is LQKENI in the germline V gene. Unmatched junction bases numbered 4, after V lost 4 bases and J lost 1 base. CDR3 sequence: CASSRTSGGTSYEQYF. CDR3 DNA sequence: TGTGCCAGCTCACGGACTAGCGGGGGAACTTCCTACGAGCAGTACTTC. The variable domain in full, completed from reference TRBV18 and TRBJ2-7, reads NAGVMQNPRHLVRRRGQEARLRCSPMKGHSHVYWYRQLPEEGLKFMVYLQKENIIDESGMPKERFSAEFPKEGPSILRIQQVVRGDSAAYFCASSRTSGGTSYEQYFGPGTRLTVT.

This rearrangement joins TRBV18 to TRBJ1-1; a weak D match, TRBD1 (6 bases). V was shortened by 5 bases and J by 5 bases, with 15 bases between the two germline ends. There are 14 residues in the CDR3. CDR1 is KGHSH and CDR2 is LQKENI in the germline V gene. The CDR3 region is CASSESGGQTEAFF. CDR3 coding DNA: TGTGCCAGCTCAGAGTCGGGGGGGCAGACTGAAGCTTTCTTT.

The chain joins TRBV7-7 to TRBJ2-5; TRBD1 is a possible D gene (6 bases). The CDR3 length is 14 residues. Germline CDR1 and CDR2: SSHAT and FNYEAQ (reference sequence). V lost 4 bases, J lost 6 bases, and 15 bases lay in between. CDR3 region: CASSSEATGKTQYF. CDR3 in DNA: TGTGCCAGCAGCTCCGAGGCCACAGGGAAGACCCAGTACTTC. Full variable domain (missing parts from reference TRBV7-7 and TRBJ2-5): GAGVSQSPRYKVTKRGQDVTLRCDPISSHATLYWYQQALGQGPEFLTYFNYEAQPDKSGLPSDRFSAERPEGSISTLTIQRTEQRDSAMYRCASSSEATGKTQYFGPGTRLLVL.

This clone was found a few times. The rearrangement uses TRBV19 and TRBJ1-5; 12 bases align to TRBD1. There are 15 residues in the CDR3. Germline V CDR1 and CDR2: LNHDA, SQIVND (reference sequence). Trimming cost V 5 bases and J 5 bases; bases outside gene matches: 4. CDR3 region: CASSPGQGAHQPQHF. CDR3 nucleotides: TGTGCCAGTAGTCCGGGACAGGGGGCACATCAGCCCCAGCATTTT.

In the case of this clone: At one of its ends the junction is not consistent with the germline gene, which may arise from a read error. J is TRBJ1-4 and V is TRBV28, with 10 bases identical to TRBD1. Per germline, CDR1 MDHEN and CDR2 SYDVKM. The CDR3 runs to 13 residues. In DNA form, the CDR3 reads TGTGCCAGCAGAAACCGGGACAGGGGTCTCCTCGGTTTT. This codes for CASRNRDRGLLGF. The full variable domain, completed using reference TRBV28 and TRBJ1-4, is DVKVTQSSRYLVKRTGEKVFLECVQDMDHENMFWYRQDPGLGLRLIYFSYDVKMKEKGDIPEGYSVSREKKERFSLILESASTNQTSMYLCASRNRDRGLLGFGSGTQLSVL.

The chain uses TRBV5-1 and TRBJ2-3, with D unclear. CDR3 length: 13 amino acids. The germline V gene has CDR1 SGHRS and CDR2 YFSETQ. V was trimmed by 4 bases and J by 2 bases, leaving 8 bases between them. CDR3 loop: CASSNSYTDTQYF. For the CDR3, the DNA is TGCGCCAGCAGCAACAGCTACACAGATACGCAGTATTTT.

This clone occurred once. This sequence joins TRBV30 and TRBJ2-7, with D unresolved. The CDR3 length is 11 residues. Trimming removed 0 bases from V and 4 bases from J, with 4 bases in between. The germline CDR1 and CDR2 sequences are GTSNPN and SVGIG (reference sequence). The chain's CDR3 is CAWSVLYEQYF. The CDR3 DNA reads TGTGCCTGGAGTGTACTGTACGAGCAGTACTTC.

CDR3 loop: CASSARQGTIYGYTF. CDR3 in DNA: TGTGCCAGCAGCGCTAGACAGGGGACTATCTATGGCTACACCTTC. The chain is built from TRBV5-5 and TRBJ1-2; 8 bases line up with TRBD1. The germline CDR1 and CDR2 sequences are SGHKS and YYEKEE (reference sequence). V shed 4 bases, J shed 4 bases, and the junction held 9 bases outside the gene matches. This CDR3 has 15 amino acids.

Here the CDR3 reads CASSSQGTGGELFF. In DNA form, the CDR3 reads TGTGCCAGTAGTTCGCAGGGGACGGGCGGGGAGCTGTTTTTT. The gene calls are TRBV19 and TRBJ2-2, with D perhaps TRBD1 (6 bases). Trimming left V 5 bases short and J 7 bases short, with 14 bases between. The germline gives CDR1 LNHDA, CDR2 SQIVND (reference sequence). The length of the CDR3 is 14 residues.